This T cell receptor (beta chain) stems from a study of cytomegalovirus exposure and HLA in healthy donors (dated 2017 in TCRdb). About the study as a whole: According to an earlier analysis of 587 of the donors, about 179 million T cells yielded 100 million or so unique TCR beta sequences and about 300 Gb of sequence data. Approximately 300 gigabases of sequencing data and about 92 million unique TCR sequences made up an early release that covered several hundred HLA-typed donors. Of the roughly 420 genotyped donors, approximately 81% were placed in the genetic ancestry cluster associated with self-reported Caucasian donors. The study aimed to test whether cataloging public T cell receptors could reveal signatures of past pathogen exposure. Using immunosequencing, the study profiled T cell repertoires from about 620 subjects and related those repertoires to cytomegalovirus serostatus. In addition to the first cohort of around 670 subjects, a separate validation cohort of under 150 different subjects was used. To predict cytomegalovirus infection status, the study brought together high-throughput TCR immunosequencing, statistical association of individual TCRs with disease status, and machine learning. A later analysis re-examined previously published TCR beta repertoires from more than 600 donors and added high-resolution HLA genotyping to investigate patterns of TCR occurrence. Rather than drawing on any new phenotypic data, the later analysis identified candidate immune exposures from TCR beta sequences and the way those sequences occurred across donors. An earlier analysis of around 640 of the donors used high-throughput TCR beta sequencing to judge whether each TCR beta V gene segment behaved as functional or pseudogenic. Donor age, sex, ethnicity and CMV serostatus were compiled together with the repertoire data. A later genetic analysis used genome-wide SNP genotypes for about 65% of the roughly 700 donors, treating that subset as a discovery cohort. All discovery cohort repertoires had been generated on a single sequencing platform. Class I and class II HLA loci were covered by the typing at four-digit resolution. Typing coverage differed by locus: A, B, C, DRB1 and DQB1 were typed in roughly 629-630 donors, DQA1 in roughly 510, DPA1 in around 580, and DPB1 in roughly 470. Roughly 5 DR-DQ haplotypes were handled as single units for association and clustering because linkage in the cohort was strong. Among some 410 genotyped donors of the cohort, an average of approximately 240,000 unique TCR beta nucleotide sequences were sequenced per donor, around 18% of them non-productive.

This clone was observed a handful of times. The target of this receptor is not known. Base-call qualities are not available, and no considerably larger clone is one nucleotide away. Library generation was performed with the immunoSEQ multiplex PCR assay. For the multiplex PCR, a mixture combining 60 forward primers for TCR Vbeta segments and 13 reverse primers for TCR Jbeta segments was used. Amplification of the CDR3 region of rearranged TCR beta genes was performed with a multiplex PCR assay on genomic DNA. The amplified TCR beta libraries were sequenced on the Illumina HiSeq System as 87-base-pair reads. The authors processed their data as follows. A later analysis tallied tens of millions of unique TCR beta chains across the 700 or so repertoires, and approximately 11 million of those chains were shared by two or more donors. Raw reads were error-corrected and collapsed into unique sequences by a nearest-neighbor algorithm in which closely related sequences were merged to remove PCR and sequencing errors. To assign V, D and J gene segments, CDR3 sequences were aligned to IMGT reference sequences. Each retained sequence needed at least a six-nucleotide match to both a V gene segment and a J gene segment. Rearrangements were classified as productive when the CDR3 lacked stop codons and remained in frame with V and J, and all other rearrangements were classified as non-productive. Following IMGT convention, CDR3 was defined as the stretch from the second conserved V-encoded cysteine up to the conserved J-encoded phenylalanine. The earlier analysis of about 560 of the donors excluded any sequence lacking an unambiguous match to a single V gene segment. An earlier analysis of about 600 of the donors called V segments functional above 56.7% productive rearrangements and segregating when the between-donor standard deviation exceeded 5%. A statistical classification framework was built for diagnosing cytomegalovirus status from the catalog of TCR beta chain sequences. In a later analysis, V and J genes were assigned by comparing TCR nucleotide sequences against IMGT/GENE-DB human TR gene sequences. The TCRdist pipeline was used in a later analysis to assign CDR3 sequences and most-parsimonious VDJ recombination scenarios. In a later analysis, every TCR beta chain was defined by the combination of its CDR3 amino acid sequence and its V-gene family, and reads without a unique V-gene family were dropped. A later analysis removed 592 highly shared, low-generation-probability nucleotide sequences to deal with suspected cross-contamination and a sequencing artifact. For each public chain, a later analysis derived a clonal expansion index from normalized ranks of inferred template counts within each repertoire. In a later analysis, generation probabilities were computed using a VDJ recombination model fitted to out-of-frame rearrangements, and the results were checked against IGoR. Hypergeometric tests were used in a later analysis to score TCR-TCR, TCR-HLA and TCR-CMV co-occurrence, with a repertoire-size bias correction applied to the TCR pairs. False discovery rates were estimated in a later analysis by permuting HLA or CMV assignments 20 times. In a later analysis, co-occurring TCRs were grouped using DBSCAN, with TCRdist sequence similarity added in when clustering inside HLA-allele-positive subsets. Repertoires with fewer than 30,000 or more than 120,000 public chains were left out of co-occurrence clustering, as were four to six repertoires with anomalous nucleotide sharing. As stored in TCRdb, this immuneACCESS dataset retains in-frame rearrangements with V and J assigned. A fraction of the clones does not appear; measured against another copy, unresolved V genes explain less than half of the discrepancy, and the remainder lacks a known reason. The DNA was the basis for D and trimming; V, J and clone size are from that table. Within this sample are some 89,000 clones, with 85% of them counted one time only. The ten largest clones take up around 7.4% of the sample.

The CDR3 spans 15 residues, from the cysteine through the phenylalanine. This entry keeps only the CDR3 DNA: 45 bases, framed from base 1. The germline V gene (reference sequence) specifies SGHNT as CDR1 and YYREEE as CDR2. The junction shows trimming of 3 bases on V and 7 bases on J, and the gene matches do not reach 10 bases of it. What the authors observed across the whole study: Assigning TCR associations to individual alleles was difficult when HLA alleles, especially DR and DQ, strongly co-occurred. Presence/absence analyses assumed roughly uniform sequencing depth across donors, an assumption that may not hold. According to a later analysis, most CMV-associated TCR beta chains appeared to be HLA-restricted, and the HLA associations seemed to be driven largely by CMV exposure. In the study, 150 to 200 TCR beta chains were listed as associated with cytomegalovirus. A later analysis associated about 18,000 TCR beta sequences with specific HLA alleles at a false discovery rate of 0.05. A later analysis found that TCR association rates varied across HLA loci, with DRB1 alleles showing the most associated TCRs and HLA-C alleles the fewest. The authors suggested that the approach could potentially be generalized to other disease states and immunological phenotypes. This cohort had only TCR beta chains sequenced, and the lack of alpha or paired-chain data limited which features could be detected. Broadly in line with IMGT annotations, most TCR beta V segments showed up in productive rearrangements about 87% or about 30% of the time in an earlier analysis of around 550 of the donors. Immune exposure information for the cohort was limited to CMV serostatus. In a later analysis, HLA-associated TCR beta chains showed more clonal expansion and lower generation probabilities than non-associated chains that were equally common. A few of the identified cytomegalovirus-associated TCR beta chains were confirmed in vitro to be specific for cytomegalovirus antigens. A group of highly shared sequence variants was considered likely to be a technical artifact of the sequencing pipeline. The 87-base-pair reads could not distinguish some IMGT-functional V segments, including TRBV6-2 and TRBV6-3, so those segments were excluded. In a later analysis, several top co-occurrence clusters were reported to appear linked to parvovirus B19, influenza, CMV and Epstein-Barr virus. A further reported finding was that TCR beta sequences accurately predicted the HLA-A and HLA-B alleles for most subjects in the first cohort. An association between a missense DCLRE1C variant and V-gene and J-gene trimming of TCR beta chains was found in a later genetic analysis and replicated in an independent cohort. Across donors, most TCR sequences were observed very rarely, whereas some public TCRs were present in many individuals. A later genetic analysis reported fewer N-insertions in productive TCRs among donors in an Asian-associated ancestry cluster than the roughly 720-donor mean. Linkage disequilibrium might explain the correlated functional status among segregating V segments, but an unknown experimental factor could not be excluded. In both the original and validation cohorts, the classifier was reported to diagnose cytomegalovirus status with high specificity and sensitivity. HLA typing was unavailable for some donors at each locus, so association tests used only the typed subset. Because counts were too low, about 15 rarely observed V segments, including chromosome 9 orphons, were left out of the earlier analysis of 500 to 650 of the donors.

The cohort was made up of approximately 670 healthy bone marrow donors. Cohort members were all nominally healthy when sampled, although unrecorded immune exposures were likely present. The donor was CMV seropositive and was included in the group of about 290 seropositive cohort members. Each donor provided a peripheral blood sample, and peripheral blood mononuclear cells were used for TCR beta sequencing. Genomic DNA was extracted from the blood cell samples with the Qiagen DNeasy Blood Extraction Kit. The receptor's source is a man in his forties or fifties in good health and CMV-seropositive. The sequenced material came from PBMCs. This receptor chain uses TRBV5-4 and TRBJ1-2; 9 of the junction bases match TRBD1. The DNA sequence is TGTGCCAGCAGCTCCAAAAGGGGACAGGGTTGTGGCTACACCTTC. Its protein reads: CASSSKRGQGCGYTF.